This T cell receptor beta chain was identified in a study of blood T cell repertoires in COVID-19. Per the authors' pipeline: The assay estimated nucleated cells by amplifying reference gene primers. Measured with immunoSEQ multiplex PCR; TCRdb has only the in-frame clones, and not every one. That table supplies the V and J calls and clone size; D and trimming were determined from the DNA. The sample shows 150,000 to 200,000 clones, approximately 80% of them seen only once. This CDR3 is 13 amino acids long. Germline V gene lookup returns CDR1 SQVTM and CDR2 ANQGSEA. Trimming took 5 bases from V and 6 from J, leaving 14 bases between them.

The chain has TRBV29-1 and TRBJ1-5; D is possibly TRBD1 (5 bases). The sequencing input was PBMCs or T cells enriched from blood (not recorded which). The source of this sequence is a woman in her fifties or sixties who had recovered from COVID-19. This chain's CDR3 is CSVYGGEGQPQHF. For the CDR3, the DNA is TGCAGCGTTTACGGGGGGGAAGGTCAGCCCCAGCATTTT.